This T cell receptor (beta chain) is from a study of spatial heterogeneity in lung cancer. Study context: TCR and UMI combinations that were unique each appeared, on average, more than ten times in raw reads.

This clonotype was found many times. Time point described: blood at routine non-recurrence follow-up after resection. Unsorted whole RNA from tumor, nontumor lung or frozen PBMC underwent sequencing. TCRdb analysed the 5' RACE reads with MiXCR anew, one entry per CDR3 protein. The table includes around 45,000 distinct CDR3 sequences, 22% detected once. From germline, CDR1 is SGHRS and CDR2 YFSETQ. With 2 bases removed from V and 4 bases from J, the gap between germline ends came to 10 bases. The CDR3 runs to 13 residues. The sequencing used PBMCs, collected at follow-up. This clonotype originated in a female donor with early-stage non-small cell lung cancer. The chain couples TRBV5-1 to TRBJ2-7, with TRBD2 as a possible D gene (6 bases). The CDR3 nucleotides read TGCGCCAGCAGCTTAGCGGGTTTATACGAGCAGTACTTC. Translation gives CASSLAGLYEQYF.